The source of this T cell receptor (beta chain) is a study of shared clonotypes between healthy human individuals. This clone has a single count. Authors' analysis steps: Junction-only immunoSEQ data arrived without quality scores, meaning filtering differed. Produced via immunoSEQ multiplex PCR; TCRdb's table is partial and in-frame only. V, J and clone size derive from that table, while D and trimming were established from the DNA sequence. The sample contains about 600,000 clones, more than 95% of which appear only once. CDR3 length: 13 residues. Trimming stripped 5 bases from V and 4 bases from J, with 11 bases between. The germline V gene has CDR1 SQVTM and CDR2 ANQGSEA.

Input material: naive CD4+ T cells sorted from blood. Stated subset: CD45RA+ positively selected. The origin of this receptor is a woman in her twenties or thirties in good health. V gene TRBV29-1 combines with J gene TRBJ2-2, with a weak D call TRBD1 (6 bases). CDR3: CSVTGLGTGELFF. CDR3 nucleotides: TGCAGCGTTACAGGGCTGGGCACCGGGGAGCTGTTTTTT.